One and the same sample provided the 18 T cell receptor beta chains below, sequenced in a study of identical twins' blood T cells (dated by TCRdb to about 2013). The protocol used for the library was 5' RACE. The sample was run on an Illumina Genome Analyzer IIx. TCRdb handled the public reads itself, with Q25 trimming in fastp and clone calling in MiXCR, and kept productive beta chains. When rows share a CDR3 protein, they turn into one entry using the most common DNA and genes. The sample table contains fewer than 450,000 distinct CDR3 sequences; only one count was recorded for 28% of them. The top ten hold 6% to 7% of the sample. Source material: PBMCs. These receptors came from a woman aged 18-55 years in good health.

The CDR3 region has the DNA TGCGCCAGCAGCCAAGATTTTGTCGGCCCAGGGCCCCAGCATTTT. As protein: CASSQDFVGPGPQHF. The chain links TRBV4-1 to TRBJ1-5; no reliable D call. The CDR3 is made up of 15 amino acids. V lost 0 bases to trimming and J lost 9 bases, with 15 bases between them. CDR1 is MGHRA, CDR2 YSYEKL, per germline.

This chain uses TRBV20-1 with TRBJ1-2, with TRBD1 identical over 9 bases. Unmatched junction bases numbered 7, after V lost 1 base and J lost 4 bases. Germline V CDR1 and CDR2: DFQATT, SNEGSKA (reference sequence). The CDR3 is made up of 15 amino acids. The CDR3 bases are TGCAGTGCTAGAGGACGGGACAGGGTTCGCTATGGCTACACCTTC. This codes for CSARGRDRVRYGYTF.

This clonotype has a single count. The chain has TRBV12-3 or TRBV12-4 and TRBJ1-1; D possibly corresponds to TRBD1 (5 bases). The CDR3 loop spans 16 amino acids. Trimming removed 6 bases from V and 3 bases from J, with 20 bases in between. CDR3 residues: CASRMDNRFYYTEAFF. CDR3 in DNA: TGTGCCAGCAGGATGGACAACCGTTTTTATTACACTGAAGCTTTCTTT.

The V call is TRBV6-5, the J call TRBJ1-2; the D gene is possibly TRBD1 (5 bases). V was clipped by 5 bases and J by 5 bases, with 15 bases between them. CDR1 and CDR2 (germline): MNHEY, SVGAGI. The length of the CDR3 is 14 residues. The CDR3 DNA reads TGTGCCAGCAGTCCACGGGGACTCTCTTATGGCTACACCTTC. Translation gives CASSPRGLSYGYTF.

The chain couples TRBV25-1 to TRBJ1-1; 7 bases are shared with TRBD1. The CDR3 spans 16 residues. V was pared by 1 base and J by 2 bases, with 7 bases of the junction left unmatched. The germline gives CDR1 MGHDK, CDR2 SYGVNS. This CDR3 is CASSESGGGRNTEAFF. DNA of the CDR3: TGTGCCAGCAGTGAATCAGGGGGGGGAAGAAACACTGAAGCTTTCTTT.

This sequence joins TRBV20-1 and TRBJ2-7; perhaps TRBD2 as D (7 bases). The germline V gene has CDR1 DFQATT and CDR2 SNEGSKA (reference sequence). The V and J ends lost 6 bases and 0 bases respectively, with 15 bases between them. The CDR3 is made up of 14 amino acids. CDR3 nucleotides: TGCAGTGCCTGGTTAGGGGGGGCCTCCTACGAGCAGTACTTC. This encodes CSAWLGGASYEQYF.

V and J are TRBV12-3 or TRBV12-4 and TRBJ1-1, with D unresolved. The CDR3 consists of 13 residues. The ends were cut back, 10 bases at V and 6 bases at J, with 18 bases in the middle. This CDR3 reads CATRESPRAEAFF. CDR3 bases: TGTGCCACCCGGGAATCCCCGCGAGCTGAAGCTTTCTTT.

On this clonotype: This may be a read error: a much more frequent sequence differs by one nucleotide. The chain employs TRBV10-3 and TRBJ1-1; possibly TRBD1 for D (6 bases). V was shortened by 2 bases and J by 9 bases, with 19 bases between the two germline ends. The CDR3 runs 15 residues. The germline V gene has CDR1 ENHRY and CDR2 SYGVKD. Written as DNA, the CDR3 is TGTGCCATCAGTGAGCAAGATACAGGGCCAAGGCAAGCTTTCTTT. It translates to CAISEQDTGPRQAFF.

The chain couples TRBV6-5 to TRBJ1-1; D perhaps matches TRBD1 (5 bases). The V end lost 0 bases, the J end lost 11 bases, and 22 bases lay between the germline ends. Germline V gene lookup returns CDR1 MNHEY and CDR2 SVGAGI. This CDR3 comprises 16 residues. The CDR3, as DNA: TGTGCCAGCAGTTACTCGACCGGGACCAGAAGAGGTGGGGCTTTCTTT. This codes for CASSYSTGTRRGGAFF.

To note about this clonotype: A much larger clonotype is one base distant, so this may be a read error. The V call is TRBV12-3 or TRBV12-4, the J call TRBJ1-1; D is undetermined. V was clipped by 7 bases and J by 1 base, with 13 bases between them. The CDR3 totals 14 residues. The CDR3 nucleotides are TGTGCCAGCATTTTCAGTCTAACGAACACTGAAGCTTTCTTT. This encodes CASIFSLTNTEAFF.

This clonotype was picked up many times. The chain uses TRBV6-6 and TRBJ1-1; D perhaps matches TRBD1 (5 bases). The ends were cut back, 4 bases at V and 1 base at J, with 10 bases in the middle. The germline gives CDR1 MNHNY, CDR2 SVGAGI (reference sequence). The CDR3 covers 14 residues. CDR3 sequence: CASSSGPGNTEAFF. As DNA, the CDR3 is TGTGCCAGCAGTTCGGGACCGGGGAACACTGAAGCTTTCTTT.

In regard to this clonotype: A much larger clone differs by one base, so this may be a read error. The chain links TRBV11-2 to TRBJ2-3, with D possibly matching TRBD2 (6 bases). The V end lost 1 base, the J end lost 6 bases, and 17 bases lay between the germline ends. The CDR3 sequence is 16 residues long. CDR1 is SGHAT, CDR2 FQNNGV, per germline. As DNA, the CDR3 is TGTGCCAGCAGCTTAGGTAGCGGCGGCCAAGGGGATACGCAGTATTTT. It yields the protein CASSLGSGGQGDTQYF. Based on the CDR3 plus reference TRBV11-2 and TRBJ2-3, the full variable domain is EAGVAQSPRYKIIEKRQSVAFWCNPISGHATLYWYQQILGQGPKLLIQFQNNGVVDDSQLPKDRFSAERLKGVDSTLKIQPAKLEDSAVYLCASSLGSGGQGDTQYFGPGTRLTVL.

This chain links TRBV25-1 with TRBJ2-7; unclear D gene. V dropped 10 bases and J dropped 1 base, with 5 bases sitting between them. Germline CDR1 reads MGHDK; CDR2 reads SYGVNS. The CDR3 is 10 amino acids. This chain's CDR3 is CATSSYEQYF. CDR3 DNA sequence: TGTGCCACCTCATCCTACGAGCAGTACTTC.

This clonotype was seen ten or more times. The CDR3 nucleotides are TGTGCCAGCAGCCCGGACCGAATCTCTGGAAACACCATATATTTT. Translated: CASSPDRISGNTIYF. The chain carries TRBV14 and TRBJ1-3; D is ambiguous. Germline CDR1 SGHDN, CDR2 FVKESK. The CDR3 contains 15 residues. V was trimmed by 4 bases and J by 0 bases, leaving 10 bases between them.

The chain uses TRBV5-1 and TRBJ2-5; 9 bases align to TRBD2. CDR3 length: 15 residues. The trim removed 0 bases at V and 4 bases at J, leaving 4 bases unmatched. The V gene's germline CDR1 is SGHRS and CDR2 YFSETQ. CDR3 in amino acids: CASSLGPAGGETQYF. The DNA for the CDR3 is TGCGCCAGCAGCTTGGGTCCAGCGGGAGGAGAGACCCAGTACTTC.

This chain connects TRBV29-1 to TRBJ2-3, with 12 bases matching TRBD2. The V gene's germline CDR1 is SQVTM and CDR2 ANQGSEA. The CDR3 sequence is 17 residues long. Losses at the gene ends were 3 bases for V and 4 bases for J; bases not matched to a gene: 11. This CDR3 reads CSVDSLAGGVEADTQYF. The CDR3, as DNA: TGCAGCGTTGACTCACTAGCGGGAGGAGTTGAGGCAGATACGCAGTATTTT.

This clonotype has just a few counts. This chain connects TRBV29-1 to TRBJ2-5; no reliable D call. V gave up 7 bases and J gave up 1 base, with 10 bases separating them. The CDR3 extends over 12 amino acids. Germline V CDR1 and CDR2: SQVTM, ANQGSEA. The CDR3 DNA follows: TGCAGCGGCAAACCGGCCCAAGAGACCCAGTACTTC. Translation gives CSGKPAQETQYF.

This clonotype was seen a few times. This sequence joins TRBV20-1 and TRBJ1-4, with D maybe TRBD1 (6 bases). The V and J ends lost 7 bases and 10 bases respectively, with 13 bases between them. The CDR3 totals 11 residues. The germline V gene has CDR1 DFQATT and CDR2 SNEGSKA (reference sequence). CDR3 DNA sequence: TGCAGTGTCTCAGGAGGGGGAAAACTGTTTTTT. Amino acid sequence: CSVSGGGKLFF.